This paragraph reports one TCR beta chain. These data originate in a study of blood T cell repertoires in COVID-19. The repertoire was sequenced with immunoSEQ multiplex PCR; TCRdb's copy has only in-frame clones and lacks some. Among 200,000 to 300,000 clones listed, about nine tenths were seen once. This CDR3 is 13 amino acids long. The V end lost 10 bases, the J end lost 2 bases, and 12 bases lay between the germline ends. Sequenced: peripheral blood. This chain joins TRBV12-3 or TRBV12-4 and TRBJ1-5; D gene unclear. The receptor's source is a man younger than 45 with COVID-19, enrolled during active disease. The CDR3 protein is CATTPGGNQPQHF. The CDR3 bases are TGTGCCACCACTCCGGGAGGCAATCAGCCCCAGCATTTT.